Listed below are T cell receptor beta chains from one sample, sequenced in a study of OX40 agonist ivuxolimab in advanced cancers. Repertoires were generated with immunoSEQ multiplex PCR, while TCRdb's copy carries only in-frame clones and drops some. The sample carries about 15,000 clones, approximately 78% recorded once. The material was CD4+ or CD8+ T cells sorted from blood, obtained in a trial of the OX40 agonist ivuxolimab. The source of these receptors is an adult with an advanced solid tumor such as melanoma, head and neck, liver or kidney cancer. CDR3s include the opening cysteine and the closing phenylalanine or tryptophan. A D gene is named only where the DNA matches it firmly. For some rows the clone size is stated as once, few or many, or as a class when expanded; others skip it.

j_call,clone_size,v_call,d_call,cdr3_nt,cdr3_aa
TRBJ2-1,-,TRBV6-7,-,TGTGCCAGCAGAGCTCTCCGCCGGGATTTCTACAATGAGCAGTTCTTC,CASRALRRDFYNEQFF
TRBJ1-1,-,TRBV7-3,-,TGTGCCAGCAGCTTAACTGGCGGGAACACTGAAGCTTTCTTT,CASSLTGGNTEAFF
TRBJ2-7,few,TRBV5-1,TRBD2,TGCGCCAGCAGCTTAGGGACTAGCGGGCCGAGCTCCTACGAGCAGTACTTC,CASSLGTSGPSSYEQYF
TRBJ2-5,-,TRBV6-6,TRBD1,TGTGCCAGCAGCTGGGGACAGCGAGAGACCCAGTACTTC,CASSWGQRETQYF
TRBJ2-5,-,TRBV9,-,TGTGCCAGCAGCGTAGTTGGGGACCAAGAGACCCAGTACTTC,CASSVVGDQETQYF
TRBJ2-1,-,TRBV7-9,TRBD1,TGTGCCAGCAGCTTAGCTTGGGGACAGGCCCCCTCGGATGAGCAGTTCTTC,CASSLAWGQAPSDEQFF
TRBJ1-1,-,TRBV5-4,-,TGTGCCAGCAGCTTAATGTCGGTCGACGAAGCTTTCTTT,CASSLMSVDEAFF
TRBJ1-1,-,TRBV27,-,TGTGCCAGCAGTCTAACCGGACGGGGACTTGAAGCTTTCTTT,CASSLTGRGLEAFF
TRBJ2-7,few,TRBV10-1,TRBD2,TGCGCCAGCAGCTCCGGGACTAGCGGGGGAAGCTCCTACGAGCAGTACTTC,CASSSGTSGGSSYEQYF
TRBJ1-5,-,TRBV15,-,TGTGCCACCAGCAGAGATATTACGGACGTTAGCAATCAGCCCCAGCATTTT,CATSRDITDVSNQPQHF
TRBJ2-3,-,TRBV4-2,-,TGTGCCAGCAGCGGGGTAGAGGCGGGGTCGCAGTATTTT,CASSGVEAGSQYF
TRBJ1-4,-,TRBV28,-,TGTGCCAGCAGTTTGGATGGTGGGGGCAATAAAAAACTGTTTTTT,CASSLDGGGNKKLFF
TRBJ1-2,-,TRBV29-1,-,TGCAGCGTTGAAGAAGATCAGGGAGACCCATTGTGGGGCTACACCTTC,CSVEEDQGDPLWGYTF
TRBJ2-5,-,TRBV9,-,TGTGCCAGCAGCGTAGGGCAGGGGCAACAAGAGACCCAGTACTTC,CASSVGQGQQETQYF
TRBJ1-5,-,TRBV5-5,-,TGTGCCAGCAGCTTTGCAGGAGCGAAGAATCAGCCCCAGCATTTT,CASSFAGAKNQPQHF
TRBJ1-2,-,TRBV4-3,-,TGCGCCAGCAGCCAAGATCTAGAGGACAACTATGGCTACACCTTC,CASSQDLEDNYGYTF
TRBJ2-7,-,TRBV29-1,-,TGCAGCGCCTCCATGGATCCCCACGAGCAGTACTTC,CSASMDPHEQYF
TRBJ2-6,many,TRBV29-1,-,TGCAGTGGGGACAAAGAATATTCTGGGGCCAACGTCCTGACTTTC,CSGDKEYSGANVLTF
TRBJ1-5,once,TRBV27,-,TGTGCCAGCAGTTTGGGGCAGGGCATTGATCAGCCCCAGCATTTT,CASSLGQGIDQPQHF
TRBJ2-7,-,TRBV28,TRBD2,TGTGCCAGCACCGGGACCGGGCGGGGGGGCTACGAGCAGTACTTC,CASTGTGRGGYEQYF
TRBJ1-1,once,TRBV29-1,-,TGCAGCGTTGAAGGGGGGGACAACACTGAAGCTTTCTTT,CSVEGGDNTEAFF
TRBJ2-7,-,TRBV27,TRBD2,TGTGCCAGCAGTTTACGGGGGGGCCCGTACGAGCAGTACTTC,CASSLRGGPYEQYF
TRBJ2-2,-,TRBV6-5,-,TGTGCCAGCAGTTACAGGCCCCCGAACACCGGGGAGCTGTTTTTT,CASSYRPPNTGELFF
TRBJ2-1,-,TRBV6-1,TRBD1,TGTGCCAGCAGCGAGGACAGGGCTGTCTACAATGAGCAGTTCTTC,CASSEDRAVYNEQFF
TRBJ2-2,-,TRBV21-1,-,TGTGCCAGCAGCAAAGATAGGACTAGCGGGAGATCTCGGCCCACCGGGGAGCTGTTTTTT,CASSKDRTSGRSRPTGELFF
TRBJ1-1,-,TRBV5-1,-,TGCGCCAGCAGCTTGGGAGGGCAGAACACTGAAGCTTTCTTT,CASSLGGQNTEAFF
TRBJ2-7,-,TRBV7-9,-,TGTGCCAGCAGCTTCCTACTACCCCTCGAGCAGTACTTC,CASSFLLPLEQYF
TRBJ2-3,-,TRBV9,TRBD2,TGTGCCAGCAGCGGTAGCGGGACTACAGATACGCAGTATTTT,CASSGSGTTDTQYF
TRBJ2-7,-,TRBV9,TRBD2,TGTGCCAGCAGCGTAAGGGTAGGACTAGCGACAACCTACGAGCAGTACTTC,CASSVRVGLATTYEQYF
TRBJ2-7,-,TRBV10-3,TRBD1,TGTGCCATCAGCCACCAGGGGGAATCCTACGAGCAGTACTTC,CAISHQGESYEQYF
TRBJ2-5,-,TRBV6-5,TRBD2,TGTGCCAGCAGTGGGCTAGCGGAGCAAGAGACCCAGTACTTC,CASSGLAEQETQYF
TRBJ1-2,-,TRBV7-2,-,TGTGCCAGCAGCCGAGGGTTTGGGGAGGCTAACTATGGCTACACCTTC,CASSRGFGEANYGYTF
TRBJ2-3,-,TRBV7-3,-,TGTGCCAGCAGCTTGGGCGGAAACACAGATACGCAGTATTTT,CASSLGGNTDTQYF
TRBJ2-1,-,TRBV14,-,TGTGCCAGCAGCCAAGATTTAGATTACAATGAGCAGTTCTTC,CASSQDLDYNEQFF
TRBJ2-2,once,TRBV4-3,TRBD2,TGCGCCAGCAGCTCCCTGCGGGAGACGGGCGGGGAGCTGTTTTTT,CASSSLRETGGELFF
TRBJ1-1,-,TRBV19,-,TGTGCCAGCCATCCCGGCGGGAGAAAGAGGAACACTGAAGCTTTCTTT,CASHPGGRKRNTEAFF
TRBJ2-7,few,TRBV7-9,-,TGTGCCAGCAGCCCTAGGACACGTCCGAGGCAGTACTTC,CASSPRTRPRQYF
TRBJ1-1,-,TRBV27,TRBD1,TGTGCCAGCATCCCGCAGGGGGTGGCTGAAGCTTTCTTT,CASIPQGVAEAFF
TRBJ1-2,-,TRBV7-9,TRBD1,TGTGCCAGCAGCTTCGGGGACAGGGCCTTCGAGGGCTACACCTTC,CASSFGDRAFEGYTF
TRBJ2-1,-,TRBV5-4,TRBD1,TGTGCCAGCAGCTTCACACAGGGGGCGAATGAGCAGTTCTTC,CASSFTQGANEQFF
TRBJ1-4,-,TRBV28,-,TGTGCCAGCACCACACTCGACGGTAATGAAAAACTGTTTTTT,CASTTLDGNEKLFF
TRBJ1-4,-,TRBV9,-,TGTGCCAGCAGCGTATCTATGGCGCGCCAAGGAACTAATGAAAAACTGTTTTTT,CASSVSMARQGTNEKLFF
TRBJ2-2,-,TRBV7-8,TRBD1,TGTGCCAGCAGCTTAGAGCCGGGACAGGGGACTTTGAACACCGGGGAGCTGTTTTTT,CASSLEPGQGTLNTGELFF
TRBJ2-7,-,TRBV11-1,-,TGTGCCAGCAGCTTAGCGGGGGCGCGGCGCGAGCAGTACTTC,CASSLAGARREQYF
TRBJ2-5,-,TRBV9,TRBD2,TGTGCCAGCGGGCCGAGCGGGAGGGGAGGAGAGACCCAGTACTTC,CASGPSGRGGETQYF
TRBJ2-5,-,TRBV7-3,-,TGTGCCAGCAGCTTAAATGGCTTAAAAGAGACCCAGTACTTC,CASSLNGLKETQYF
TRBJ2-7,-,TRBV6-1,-,TGTGCCAGCAGTCAACTACCGCCCCCAAGGTACGAGCAGTACTTC,CASSQLPPPRYEQYF
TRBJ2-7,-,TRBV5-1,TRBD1,TGCGCCAGCAGCGCCGAGGGGACAGGGGGAGGGGAGCAGTACTTC,CASSAEGTGGGEQYF
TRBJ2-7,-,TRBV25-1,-,TGTGCCAGCAGTGAATATGTTCCGGGATACGAGCAGTACTTC,CASSEYVPGYEQYF
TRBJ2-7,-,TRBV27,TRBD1,TGTGCCAGCAGACCCGGGACAGGGCGCCACGAGCAGTACTTC,CASRPGTGRHEQYF
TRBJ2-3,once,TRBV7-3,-,TGTGCCAGCAGCTTAACAGGTGGCGGCACAGATACGCAGTATTTT,CASSLTGGGTDTQYF
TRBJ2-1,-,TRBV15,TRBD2,TGTGCCACCAGCCCGTCCGGGACTAGTTTTAATGAGCAGTTCTTC,CATSPSGTSFNEQFF
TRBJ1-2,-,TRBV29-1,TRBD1,TGCAGCGTTGTGGACTGGGGACAGGAGAACTATGGCTACACCTTC,CSVVDWGQENYGYTF
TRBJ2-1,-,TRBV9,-,TGTGCCAGCAGCCAGCGGACGAACTCCTACAATGAGCAGTTCTTC,CASSQRTNSYNEQFF